What follows are 13 T cell receptor beta chains derived from one specimen sequenced in a study of blood T cell repertoires in COVID-19. Measured with immunoSEQ multiplex PCR; TCRdb has only the in-frame clones, and not every one. The sample includes about 190,000 clones, over 75% seen only once; the top ten take roughly 5.6%. Sequenced sample: peripheral blood. These TCRs come from a woman in her thirties or forties who had recovered from COVID-19.

The J gene is TRBJ2-7, the V gene TRBV7-5; TRBD2 is the table's D call, not checked against the DNA. TRBV7-5 is described as a pseudogene. CDR3 length: 18 residues. CDR3 loop: CVRITGTSGHIYSYEQYF. CDR3 DNA sequence: TGTGTCAGAATTACCGGGACTAGCGGGCATATTTACTCCTACGAGCAGTACTTC.

For the CDR3, the DNA is TGTGCCAGCAGGACTAGCGGGGATCAAGAGACCCAGTACTTC. Translating gives CASRTSGDQETQYF. The chain is built from TRBV7-9 and TRBJ2-5; 11 bases line up with TRBD2. Per the germline V gene, CDR1 is SEHNR and CDR2 is FQNEAQ (reference sequence). Trimming at V came to 6 bases and at J to 2 bases, leaving 2 bases not matched to a gene. The CDR3 extends over 14 amino acids.

The chain employs TRBV6-2 or TRBV6-3 and TRBJ2-1; no clear D. Germline CDR1 and CDR2: MNHEY and SVGEGT. The CDR3 contains 17 residues. V lost 0 bases to trimming and J lost 2 bases, with 14 bases between them. The CDR3 region has the DNA TGTGCCAGCAGTTACTCGGATTACGGGTCGGCCTACAATGAGCAGTTCTTC. Translated: CASSYSDYGSAYNEQFF.

This clone was recorded once. The chain uses TRBV7-9 and TRBJ2-3; TRBD2 might be the D (6 bases). Germline assignment: CDR1 SEHNR and CDR2 FQNEAQ (reference sequence). Trimming pared 1 base from V and 4 bases from J, leaving 12 bases between. This CDR3 comprises 15 residues. The CDR3 DNA follows: TGTGCCAGCAGCTTAGTACGGGGACTCGCAGATACGCAGTATTTT. Encoded protein: CASSLVRGLADTQYF.

V gene TRBV6-2 or TRBV6-3 combines with J gene TRBJ2-7; 8 bases match TRBD1. This CDR3 region has 15 residues. Germline CDR1 is MNHEY and CDR2 is SVGEGT. V lost 5 bases and J lost 2; bases outside the gene matches: 8. CDR3 DNA sequence: TGTGCCAGCAGTCTTTCCGGACAGGGCCCCTACGAGCAGTACTTC. This encodes CASSLSGQGPYEQYF.

The chain uses TRBV11-2 and TRBJ2-1; D uncertain. The CDR3 extends over 11 amino acids. Germline CDR1 is SGHAT and CDR2 is FQNNGV. The V end lost 0 bases, the J end lost 9 bases, and 3 bases lay between the germline ends. In nucleotides, the CDR3 is TGTGCCAGCAGCTTAGATATTGAGCAGTTCTTC. It encodes CASSLDIEQFF.

This chain joins TRBV2 and TRBJ2-6, with D possibly being TRBD1 (5 bases). Germline V gene lookup returns CDR1 SNHLY and CDR2 FYNNEI. The CDR3 consists of 15 residues. Trimming left V 7 bases short and J 2 bases short, with 12 bases between. The CDR3 region is CASTAWGPGANVLTF. The CDR3 DNA is TGTGCCAGCACGGCGTGGGGCCCTGGGGCCAACGTCCTGACTTTC.

The table lists this clone with many counts. This chain connects TRBV9 to TRBJ2-2; a weak D match, TRBD2 (5 bases). V lost 3 bases and J lost 2, with 8 bases in between. The CDR3 runs 14 residues. The germline CDR1 and CDR2 sequences are SGDLS and YYNGEE. The CDR3 loop is CASSADLNTGELFF. The CDR3, as DNA: TGTGCCAGCAGCGCGGACTTAAACACCGGGGAGCTGTTTTTT.

In this sample, this clone turned up a few times. In nucleotides, the CDR3 is TGCAGCGTTGAGGGAGGGTTTGGGACTGAAGCTTTCTTT. Protein product: CSVEGGFGTEAFF. The V call is TRBV29-1, the J call TRBJ1-1; D remains unclear. Trimming pared 3 bases from V and 5 bases from J, leaving 13 bases between. Looked up from germline, CDR1 is SQVTM and CDR2 is ANQGSEA. There are 13 residues in the CDR3.

The chain has TRBV7-3 and TRBJ2-1; 12 bases align to TRBD2. Germline V CDR1 and CDR2: SGHTA, FQGTGA. There are 15 residues in the CDR3. The V gene end was trimmed by 5 bases and the J gene end by 15 bases; junction bases not matched to a gene: 14. The DNA of the CDR3 is TGTGCCAGCAGCCGCCCCCTAGCGGGAGGGGAGGAAAGGTTCTTC. It yields the protein CASSRPLAGGEERFF.

This clone was detected only once. CDR3 sequence reads: CASSRSGRAEYEQYF. The DNA for the CDR3 is TGTGCCAGCTCACGGAGCGGGAGGGCCGAGTACGAGCAGTACTTC. The chain is built from TRBV18 and TRBJ2-7, with 10 nucleotides matching TRBD2. Germline V CDR1 and CDR2: KGHSH, LQKENI. The CDR3 is 15 residues long. V was clipped by 4 bases and J by 4 bases; unmatched bases: 7. The variable domain in full, completed from reference TRBV18 and TRBJ2-7, reads NAGVMQNPRHLVRRRGQEARLRCSPMKGHSHVYWYRQLPEEGLKFMVYLQKENIIDESGMPKERFSAEFPKEGPSILRIQQVVRGDSAAYFCASSRSGRAEYEQYFGPGTRLTVT.

This clone was picked up one time. The chain joins TRBV5-1 to TRBJ1-5, with D perhaps matching TRBD1 (5 bases). The CDR3 contains 14 residues. The ends were cut back, 4 bases at V and 0 bases at J, with 8 bases in the middle. Germline V lookup: CDR1 SGHRS, CDR2 YFSETQ. CDR3 protein: CASSAGGSNQPQHF. As DNA, the CDR3 is TGCGCCAGCAGCGCGGGGGGTAGCAATCAGCCCCAGCATTTT.

J is TRBJ2-1 and V is TRBV2, with TRBD2 matching 8 bases. V shed 7 bases, J shed 6 bases, and the junction held 11 bases outside the gene matches. The CDR3 has 15 amino acids. Germline V gene data show CDR1 as SNHLY and CDR2 as FYNNEI. The CDR3 region is CASTHPGLVINEQFF. The CDR3 DNA is TGTGCCAGCACCCACCCGGGACTAGTTATCAATGAGCAGTTCTTC. Combining the CDR3 with reference TRBV2 and TRBJ2-1 gives the whole variable domain EPEVTQTPSHQVTQMGQEVILRCVPISNHLYFYWYRQILGQKVEFLVSFYNNEISEKSEIFDDQFSVERPDGSNFTLKIRSTKLEDSAMYFCASTHPGLVINEQFFGPGTRLTVL.